The 27 T cell receptor beta chains below were found in one sample sequenced in a study of radiotherapy plus CTLA-4 blockade in lung cancer. The method was immunoSEQ multiplex PCR; TCRdb's version includes in-frame clones alone and lacks a portion of them. The table includes 70,000 to 100,000 clones, about 86% detected once. Here the sequenced sample was peripheral blood, taken from a patient treated with radiotherapy plus ipilimumab. The source of these receptors is a human donor with non-small cell lung cancer who had a partial response to radiotherapy plus ipilimumab.

This chain connects TRBV6-1 to TRBJ2-5, with D maybe TRBD1 (5 bases). Germline V gene lookup returns CDR1 MNHNS and CDR2 SASEGT. The CDR3 covers 12 residues. Trimming pared 5 bases from V and 11 bases from J, leaving 15 bases between. This chain's CDR3 is CASSLPNKGQYF. The CDR3, as DNA: TGTGCCAGCAGTTTACCTAACAAGGGGCAGTACTTC.

In this sample, this clone turned up once. This chain connects TRBV6-1 to TRBJ2-5; D is perhaps TRBD2 (5 bases). CDR1 and CDR2 from the germline V gene are MNHNS and SASEGT. Trimming pared 2 bases from V and 4 bases from J, leaving 14 bases between. The CDR3 runs to 15 residues. CDR3 sequence (DNA): TGTGCCAGCAGTGAATGGGGAGTGAGGAGAGAGACCCAGTACTTC. It encodes CASSEWGVRRETQYF.

V gene TRBV6-5 combines with J gene TRBJ2-1; tentatively, D is TRBD1 (6 bases). CDR1 MNHEY and CDR2 SVGAGI come from the germline V gene. V dropped 5 bases and J dropped 0 bases, with 11 bases sitting between them. This CDR3 spans 15 amino acids. In DNA form, the CDR3 reads TGTGCCAGCAGTGCCCAGGGGAGCTCCTACAATGAGCAGTTCTTC. Amino acid sequence: CASSAQGSSYNEQFF.

This rearrangement joins TRBV11-1 to TRBJ2-1; 13 bases are shared with TRBD2. This CDR3 region has 14 residues. V dropped 8 bases and J dropped 6; count of bases not matched to a gene: 4. Looked up from germline, CDR1 is SGHAT and CDR2 is FQDESV (reference sequence). This CDR3 is CASGTSGNRNEQFF. Here the CDR3 DNA reads TGTGCCAGCGGGACTAGCGGGAACCGCAATGAGCAGTTCTTC. The variable domain in full, with the rest retrieved from reference TRBV11-1 and TRBJ2-1, is EAEVAQSPRYKITEKSQAVAFWCDPISGHATLYWYRQILGQGPELLVQFQDESVVDDSQLPKDRFSAERLKGVDSTLKIQPAELGDSAMYLCASGTSGNRNEQFFGPGTRLTVL.

The chain has TRBV19 and TRBJ1-6, with D maybe TRBD1 (6 bases). The V and J ends lost 1 base and 6 bases respectively, with 13 bases between them. Germline assignment: CDR1 LNHDA and CDR2 SQIVND (reference sequence). The length of the CDR3 is 16 residues. The CDR3: CASSIAGDGSNSPLHF. CDR3 sequence (DNA): TGTGCCAGTAGTATAGCAGGGGACGGATCTAATTCACCCCTCCACTTT.

The V call is TRBV5-4, the J call TRBJ2-4; TRBD2 agrees at 7 bases. The CDR3 runs to 18 residues. Germline CDR1 SGHNT, CDR2 YYREEE (reference sequence). V shed 0 bases, J shed 2 bases, and the junction held 11 bases outside the gene matches. CDR3 sequence (DNA): TGTGCCAGCAGCTTGGGGCAAGGGAGCGGGATGACCAAAAACATTCAGTACTTC. The encoded protein is CASSLGQGSGMTKNIQYF.

This clone was seen more than once but under ten times. The V gene is TRBV30, the J gene TRBJ2-7; 10 bases are a match to TRBD2. Trimming took 5 bases from V and 6 from J; bases not matched to a gene: 7. The CDR3 extends over 13 amino acids. CDR1 and CDR2 from the germline V gene are GTSNPN and SVGIG (reference sequence). The DNA for the CDR3 is TGTGCCTGGGAGCGGGAGGGAATTGGCGAGCAGTACTTC. Its translation: CAWEREGIGEQYF.

V gene TRBV4-1 combines with J gene TRBJ2-3; 8 nucleotides match TRBD2. This CDR3 region has 17 residues. Germline V gene sequence: CDR1 MGHRA, CDR2 YSYEKL. V trimming: 0 bases; J trimming: 1 base; junction bases outside the gene matches: 6. The chain's CDR3 is CASSQDFPAGGTDTQYF. CDR3 DNA sequence: TGCGCCAGCAGCCAAGATTTCCCAGCGGGAGGCACAGATACGCAGTATTTT.

The chain carries TRBV7-9 and TRBJ2-1, with D possibly being TRBD2 (6 bases). This CDR3 has 14 amino acids. Per the germline V gene, CDR1 is SEHNR and CDR2 is FQNEAQ (reference sequence). V lost 0 bases and J 8 bases, leaving 11 bases between the germline ends. The CDR3 DNA reads TGTGCCAGCAGCTTAGCGGGAGGCATCGATGAGCAGTTCTTC. Translating gives CASSLAGGIDEQFF.

The rearrangement uses TRBV11-3 and TRBJ2-3; D might be TRBD2 (5 bases). Germline V gene data show CDR1 as SGHNT and CDR2 as YENEEA. The V and J ends lost 1 base and 1 base respectively, with 9 bases between them. CDR3 length: 15 residues. CDR3 protein: CASSLGNSGTDTQYF. The CDR3 DNA follows: TGTGCCAGCAGCTTAGGGAATAGCGGCACAGATACGCAGTATTTT.

The rearrangement links TRBV5-5 to TRBJ2-5; no clear D gene. This CDR3 contains 15 residues. Trimming removed 1 base from V and 5 bases from J, with 15 bases in between. Germline V lookup: CDR1 SGHKS, CDR2 YYEKEE (reference sequence). CDR3 coding DNA: TGTGCCAGCAGCTTGATGGCAGGCATCCAGGAGACCCAGTACTTC. Encoded protein: CASSLMAGIQETQYF.

The chain uses TRBV11-3 and TRBJ2-1; 9 nucleotides agree with TRBD1. CDR3 length: 15 residues. Germline V CDR1 and CDR2: SGHNT, YENEEA. The V and J ends lost 4 bases and 8 bases, in that order; junction bases with no gene match: 9. CDR3 DNA sequence: TGTGCCAGCAGCTCTCGGACAGGGGAGGTAGATGAGCAGTTCTTC. Translated: CASSSRTGEVDEQFF.

The rearrangement joins TRBV9 to TRBJ2-2, with D tentatively TRBD1 (5 bases). Germline values: CDR1 SGDLS, CDR2 YYNGEE. V was cut by 4 bases and J by 6 bases, with 7 bases left in between. The CDR3 length is 12 residues. CDR3 coding DNA: TGTGCCAGCAGCTCACAGGCCGGGGAGCTGTTTTTT. Encoded protein: CASSSQAGELFF.

This chain's CDR3 is CASRLSPRTDTQYF. CDR3 bases: TGTGCCAGCAGACTCAGCCCTAGGACAGATACGCAGTATTTT. The chain is built from TRBV5-5 and TRBJ2-3; D gene uncertain. CDR1 SGHKS and CDR2 YYEKEE come from the germline V gene (reference sequence). CDR3 length: 14 residues. Deletions cut 5 bases from V and 3 bases from J, with 13 bases between.

The V gene is TRBV11-1, the J gene TRBJ2-3; TRBD2 might be the D (5 bases). CDR1 is SGHAT, CDR2 FQDESV, per germline (reference sequence). The CDR3 is 16 residues long. V was clipped by 1 base and J by 1 base, with 12 bases between them. The DNA of the CDR3 is TGTGCCAGCAGCTTAGGAACGCGGGTCGGCACAGATACGCAGTATTTT. Its translation: CASSLGTRVGTDTQYF.

V usage is TRBV9 and J usage is TRBJ2-2; TRBD2 aligns across 16 bases. This CDR3 has 17 residues. J was trimmed by 6 bases and V by 4 bases; bases with no gene match: 6. Germline CDR1 SGDLS, CDR2 YYNGEE. In DNA, the CDR3 is TGTGCCAGCAGCTTGGGGACTAGCGGGAGGGCATCCGGGGAGCTGTTTTTT. Its translation is CASSLGTSGRASGELFF. The variable domain in full, completed from reference TRBV9 and TRBJ2-2, reads DSGVTQTPKHLITATGQRVTLRCSPRSGDLSVYWYQQSLDQGLQFLIQYYNGEERAKGNILERFSAQQFPDLHSELNLSSLELGDSALYFCASSLGTSGRASGELFFGEGSRLTVL.

The rearrangement uses TRBV4-3 and TRBJ2-7, with 9 bases aligning to TRBD2. CDR1 is LGHNA, CDR2 YSLEER, per germline. The CDR3 loop spans 16 amino acids. V shed 6 bases and J 3 bases; nucleotides not matched to a gene: 12. CDR3: CASSHPSGTSCYEQYV. The CDR3, as DNA: TGCGCCAGCAGTCATCCCTCAGGGACTAGCTGCTACGAGCAGTACGTC.

This clone turned up a few times. This chain connects TRBV19 to TRBJ1-3; D may be TRBD1 (5 bases). The CDR3 extends over 15 amino acids. The ends were cut back, 6 bases at V and 4 bases at J, with 16 bases in the middle. Germline CDR1 is LNHDA and CDR2 is SQIVND (reference sequence). As DNA, the CDR3 is TGTGCCAGTAGCCCTCAGGGATTTCTCGGAAACACCATATATTTT. This codes for CASSPQGFLGNTIYF.

This rearrangement joins TRBV7-2 to TRBJ1-1, with D unclear. This CDR3 spans 14 amino acids. The V end was cut by 6 bases, the J end by 1 base, with 12 bases between. Germline CDR1 SGHTA, CDR2 FQGNSA. The CDR3 protein is CASRTSGRNTEAFF. In DNA, the CDR3 is TGTGCCAGCAGGACTAGTGGCAGGAACACTGAAGCTTTCTTT.

This chain joins TRBV5-1 and TRBJ2-5; 11 bases line up with TRBD2. In germline, CDR1 is SGHRS, CDR2 YFSETQ. V dropped 0 bases and J dropped 5; count of bases not matched to a gene: 6. CDR3 length: 16 residues. The CDR3 nucleotides are TGCGCCAGCAGCTTGGGAGTAGCGGGAGGGCACGAGACCCAGTACTTC. As protein: CASSLGVAGGHETQYF.

This chain uses TRBV10-3 with TRBJ2-2; TRBD2 might be the D (5 bases). Germline CDR1 ENHRY, CDR2 SYGVKD. The CDR3 runs to 13 residues. The V gene lost 2 bases and the J gene lost 7 bases, with 8 bases spanning the gap. DNA for the CDR3: TGTGCCATCAGTGAGCCGGCGGGCGGGGAGCTGTTTTTT. Amino acid sequence: CAISEPAGGELFF.

The chain joins TRBV18 to TRBJ2-1, with TRBD2 matching over 13 bases. The germline V gene has CDR1 KGHSH and CDR2 LQKENI. The V segment lost 5 bases and the J segment 9 bases; nucleotides outside the gene matches: 4. This CDR3 has 14 amino acids. This chain's CDR3 is CASSSGTSGIEQFF. The DNA of the CDR3 is TGTGCCAGCTCATCAGGGACTAGCGGGATTGAGCAGTTCTTC.

The table lists this clone with a few counts. CDR3 region: CASSLSGSGELFF. The CDR3 nucleotides read TGTGCCAGCAGCTTGTCGGGATCCGGGGAGCTGTTTTTT. This chain joins TRBV5-4 and TRBJ2-2; perhaps TRBD2 as D (5 bases). This CDR3 has 13 residues. Germline V CDR1 and CDR2: SGHNT, YYREEE (reference sequence). V gave up 1 base and J gave up 6 bases, with 7 bases separating them.

This clone was seen just once. J is TRBJ2-7 and V is TRBV28; tentatively, D is TRBD1 (6 bases). CDR3 length equals 14 residues. Germline V gene data show CDR1 as MDHEN and CDR2 as SYDVKM. V lost 5 bases and J 3 bases, leaving 14 bases between the germline ends. CDR3 DNA: TGTGCCAGCAGTCGCATTGGACAGATCTACGAGCAGTACTTC. Translating it yields CASSRIGQIYEQYF. Supplemented by reference TRBV28 and TRBJ2-7, the full variable domain reads DVKVTQSSRYLVKRTGEKVFLECVQDMDHENMFWYRQDPGLGLRLIYFSYDVKMKEKGDIPEGYSVSREKKERFSLILESASTNQTSMYLCASSRIGQIYEQYFGPGTRLTVT.

The sample holds a few counts of this clone. CDR3 coding DNA: TGTGCCAGCAGTTTCCAGGGGGTTGGGCAGTACTTC. Translated, it gives CASSFQGVGQYF. The chain carries TRBV28 and TRBJ2-7, with 7 bases lining up with TRBD1. J lost 9 bases, V lost 3 bases, and 5 bases had no gene match. CDR1 is MDHEN, CDR2 SYDVKM, per germline. The CDR3 runs to 12 residues.

The gene calls are TRBV11-2 and TRBJ1-1, with D hard to call. Germline CDR1 reads SGHAT; CDR2 reads FQNNGV. V lost 2 bases to trimming and J lost 1 base, with 5 bases between them. This CDR3 has 13 residues. CDR3 protein: CASSLLANTEAFF. CDR3 in DNA: TGTGCCAGCAGCTTATTAGCGAACACTGAAGCTTTCTTT.

This clone was seen only a few times. This sequence joins TRBV5-1 and TRBJ2-7; possible D gene TRBD1, 5 bases. Trimming removed 0 bases from V and 3 bases from J, with 10 bases in between. Germline loops: CDR1 SGHRS, CDR2 YFSETQ. This CDR3 is 14 amino acids long. CDR3 sequence: CASSLEAGNYEQYF. The CDR3 DNA reads TGCGCCAGCAGCTTGGAGGCAGGGAACTACGAGCAGTACTTC. The complete variable domain, with remaining parts taken from reference TRBV5-1 and TRBJ2-7, reads KAGVTQTPRYLIKTRGQQVTLSCSPISGHRSVSWYQQTPGQGLQFLFEYFSETQRNKGNFPGRFSGRQFSNSRSEMNVSTLELGDSALYLCASSLEAGNYEQYFGPGTRLTVT.